This T cell receptor (beta chain) was observed in a study of neurological immune-mediated disorders (dated by TCRdb to the late 2010s). Background for the entire study: Among the 34 multiple sclerosis patients, approximately 31 had relapsing-remitting MS and 3 had secondary progressive MS. Each longitudinal HAM/TSP and healthy donor was sampled at 3 time-points spaced at roughly 3-45 month intervals. Of the 60 to 70 subjects in the cohort, about 14 were HAM/TSP patients, about 34 were multiple sclerosis patients, and some 20 were healthy controls. The approximately 96 TCR-beta libraries covered PBMC samples along with longitudinal samples, technical triplicates, and paired sorted CD4+ and CD8+ T-cell subsets. The study compared peripheral blood TCR-beta repertoires of HTLV-I-associated myelopathy (HAM/TSP) patients, multiple sclerosis patients and healthy controls using UMI-based sequencing.

The CDR3 starts with the cysteine, ends with the phenylalanine, and has 15 residues. Just CDR3 DNA is preserved here, 45 bases in frame from base 1. The junction carries 7 bases between V and J, which are trimmed by 1 base and 0 bases respectively. Based on the germline V gene, the CDR1 and CDR2 sequences are SGHVS and FQNEAQ. cDNA was synthesized by template-switch 5'RACE using a primer carrying a 10-nucleotide random unique molecular identifier by which each TCR transcript was tagged. Every sequencing run yielded over 190 million TCR-beta sequences covering 15-18 subjects. Total RNA was extracted with the RNeasy kit. The KAPA Real-time Library Amplification kit was used to amplify TCR-beta VDJ regions with primers targeting the TCR constant region and the 5'RACE anchor. Sample indexes and Illumina adaptors were added in a first PCR, and a second PCR then increased library yield. After Ampure bead purification, the TCR product of roughly 650 bp was size-selected on a 2% E-gel SizeSelection system. Before pooling, libraries had their quality checked on a Bioanalyzer, their concentration measured with Qubit, and their quantity determined with the Kapa Library Quantification kit. Libraries were sequenced paired-end 2 x 150 bp on an Illumina HiSeq 2500. To increase sequence diversity, roughly 24-32% phiX was spiked into each library pool. The authors processed their data as follows. The UMI-based MiGEC pipeline processed quality-filtered reads and removed over 80% of raw TCR sequences during error correction. VDJ genes were aligned to IMGT germline references, and clonotypes were defined by unique CDR3 amino acid sequence plus V-J genes. Clonal expansion, Shannon diversity, and CDR3 relatedness (CalcPairwiseDistances, ClusterSamples) were evaluated with VDJtools, and phylogenetic trees were built with CLCbio workbench. Clones with at least 8 unique UMIs were defined as expanded, with this threshold being based on coefficient-of-variation modelling across technical triplicates. The raw public reads went through TCRdb reprocessing: fastp at Q25, MiXCR clone calling, in-frame beta chains kept. One record per CDR3 amino acid sequence lists the most common genes and DNA. TCRdb, rather than the study authors, made the V and J calls. Across this sample there are approximately 84,000 distinct CDR3 sequences, with 4.3% seen only once. The top ten clones comprise around 6% of the sample.

In the paper's terms, the time point label means: longitudinal time-point 3. For unsorted PBMC libraries, 2 million PBMCs were used after storage in RNAlater at -80 degrees C until RNA extraction. The multiple sclerosis patients were enrolled in a US clinical protocol that used magnetic resonance imaging to evaluate disease progression. Peripheral blood underwent Ficoll-Hypaque density gradient centrifugation to isolate PBMCs, which were then cryopreserved in liquid nitrogen. Here is what the overall study found, with its caveats: Across subjects, expanded clones never shared an identical CDR3 amino acid sequence, which suggests that the TCR-beta repertoires in every group were private. In phylogenetic analysis, the repertoires of 18 of 34 MS patients grouped into a cluster of related CDR3 sequences, which suggests a possible signature at the repertoire level. No clinical or MRI features were associated with the MS cluster, and the authors said that larger cohorts are needed. The highest TCR clonal expansion was observed in HAM/TSP patients, whereas the lowest was observed in MS patients, even when compared with healthy controls.

With respect to this clonotype: This receptor's antigen is unknown. There are no base qualities to consult, and no much larger clone falls within one base.

Sequences were obtained from PBMCs. The rearranged segments are TRBV7-8 and TRBJ1-5; confidence is insufficient to name the D gene. This clonotype was obtained from a woman aged 55-70 years with multiple sclerosis. Here the CDR3 is given as CASSLGRVSNQPQHF. At the DNA level, the sequence is TGTGCCAGCAGCTTAGGCCGGGTTAGCAATCAGCCCCAGCATTTT.